The sequence of this T cell receptor beta chain was determined in a study of cytomegalovirus exposure and HLA in healthy donors listed by TCRdb under 2017. Some background on the complete study: According to an earlier analysis of around 600 of the donors, roughly 180 million T cells yielded 117 million unique TCR beta sequences and 276 Gb of sequence data. Around 300 gigabases of sequencing data and 80 million or so unique TCR sequences were included in an early release covering 500 to 750 HLA-typed donors. Among the roughly 400 genotyped donors, 81% belonged to the genetic ancestry cluster associated with self-reported Caucasian donors. The aim of the study was to test whether cataloging public T cell receptors could identify signatures of past pathogen exposure. The study profiled the T cell repertoires of around 700 subjects by immunosequencing and related them to cytomegalovirus serostatus. Along with the roughly 670-subject first cohort, a separate validation cohort of around 120 different subjects was used. To predict cytomegalovirus infection status, the study brought together high-throughput TCR immunosequencing, statistical association of individual TCRs with disease status, and machine learning. In a later analysis, previously published TCR beta repertoires from about 640 donors were re-analyzed and high-resolution HLA genotyping was added so that TCR occurrence patterns could be studied. Rather than using new phenotypic data, the later analysis identified candidate immune exposures from TCR beta sequences and from how often those sequences occurred across donors. An earlier analysis of several hundred of the donors applied high-throughput TCR beta sequencing to assess whether each TCR beta V gene segment acted as functional or pseudogenic. Donor age, sex, ethnicity and CMV serostatus were collected together with the repertoire data. A later genetic analysis used genome-wide SNP genotypes for about 60% of the roughly 700 donors, treating that subset as a discovery cohort. Every repertoire in the discovery cohort had been generated on one and the same sequencing platform. Both class I and class II loci were covered by HLA typing, at four-digit resolution. The number of typed donors differed by locus: about 620-640 for A, B, C, DRB1 and DQB1; 522 for DQA1; approximately 610 for DPA1; and roughly 470 for DPB1. About five DR-DQ haplotypes were treated as single units for association and clustering because of strong linkage in the cohort. Among several hundred genotyped donors of the cohort, an average of approximately 200,000 unique TCR beta nucleotide sequences was sequenced per donor, of which approximately 18% were non-productive.

Details on this clone: Its target antigen remains unknown.

The investigation overall reported the following: A later analysis found that most CMV-associated TCR beta chains appeared HLA-restricted, with HLA associations seemingly driven largely by CMV exposure. Broadly in line with IMGT annotations, most TCR beta V segments showed up in productive rearrangements about 87% or about 30% of the time in an earlier analysis of about 500 of the donors. In a later analysis, HLA-associated TCR beta chains showed more clonal expansion and lower generation probabilities than non-associated chains that were equally common. In a later analysis, 16,951 TCR beta sequences were associated with specific HLA alleles at a false discovery rate of 0.05. Because some donors lacked HLA typing at each locus, the association tests relied only on the typed subset. A later genetic analysis associated a missense DCLRE1C variant with V-gene and J-gene trimming of TCR beta chains, and an independent cohort replicated the association. It was suggested by the authors that the approach could potentially be generalized to other disease states and immunological phenotypes. Most TCR sequences were seen in very few donors, while some public TCRs were found in many individuals. Linkage disequilibrium might explain the correlated functional status among segregating V segments, but an unknown experimental factor could not be excluded. Fewer than 20 rarely observed V segments, including chromosome 9 orphons, were excluded from the earlier analysis of some 590 of the donors because counts were too low. When HLA alleles, especially DR and DQ, strongly co-occurred, attributing TCR associations to individual alleles was difficult. A further reported finding was that TCR beta sequences accurately predicted the HLA-A and HLA-B alleles for most subjects in the first cohort. In both the original and validation cohorts, the classifier was reported to diagnose cytomegalovirus status with high specificity and sensitivity. Because the 87-base-pair reads could not distinguish some IMGT-functional V segments, including TRBV6-2 and TRBV6-3, those segments were excluded. The only immune exposure information available for the cohort was CMV serostatus. Compared with the roughly 710-donor mean, donors in an Asian-associated ancestry cluster had fewer N-insertions in productive TCRs, according to a later genetic analysis. Three of the identified cytomegalovirus-associated TCR beta chains were confirmed in vitro to be specific for cytomegalovirus antigens. The study listed 164 TCR beta chains as associated with cytomegalovirus. A cluster of highly shared sequence variants was judged likely to be a technical artifact of the sequencing pipeline. A later analysis reported that several top co-occurrence clusters appeared linked to parvovirus B19, influenza, CMV and Epstein-Barr virus. Roughly uniform sequencing depth across donors was assumed in presence/absence analyses, although this assumption may not hold. A later analysis found that TCR association rates varied across HLA loci, with DRB1 alleles showing the most associated TCRs and HLA-C alleles the fewest. This cohort had only TCR beta chains sequenced, and the lack of alpha or paired-chain data limited which features could be detected.

Preparation of the library involved the immunoSEQ multiplex PCR assay. A mixture of 60 forward primers for TCR Vbeta segments and 13 reverse primers for TCR Jbeta segments was used in the multiplex PCR. The CDR3 region of rearranged TCR beta genes was amplified from genomic DNA with a multiplex PCR assay. On the Illumina HiSeq System, the amplified TCR beta libraries were sequenced as 87-base-pair reads. The source study handled its data this way. A later analysis counted some 74 million unique TCR beta chains across the 690 or so repertoires, and around 9.9 million of these chains were shared by at least two donors. A nearest-neighbor algorithm error-corrected the raw reads and collapsed the reads into unique sequences, merging closely related sequences to remove PCR and sequencing errors. To assign V, D and J gene segments, CDR3 sequences were aligned to IMGT reference sequences. For a sequence to be retained, a match of at least six nucleotides was required to both a V gene segment and a J gene segment. A rearrangement counted as productive if the CDR3 had no stop codons and remained in frame with V and J, and every other rearrangement counted as non-productive. CDR3 was defined by IMGT convention, running from the second conserved V-encoded cysteine to the conserved J-encoded phenylalanine. Sequences without an unambiguous match to a single V gene segment were excluded from the earlier analysis of about 600 of the donors. In an earlier analysis of some 590 of the donors, V segments were called functional above 56.7% productive rearrangements and were called segregating when the between-donor standard deviation exceeded 5%. A statistical classification framework was built for diagnosing cytomegalovirus status from the catalog of TCR beta chain sequences. In a later analysis, TCR nucleotide sequences were compared against IMGT/GENE-DB human TR gene sequences so that V and J genes could be assigned. Using the TCRdist pipeline, a later analysis assigned CDR3 sequences along with most-parsimonious VDJ recombination scenarios. A later analysis defined each TCR beta chain by its CDR3 amino acid sequence plus V-gene family, and excluded reads lacking a unique V-gene family. A later analysis removed several hundred highly shared, low-generation-probability nucleotide sequences to deal with suspected cross-contamination and a sequencing artifact. In a later analysis, a clonal expansion index for each public chain was calculated from normalized within-repertoire ranks of inferred template counts. Generation probabilities in a later analysis came from a VDJ recombination model fitted to out-of-frame rearrangements, and those results were checked against IGoR. A later analysis scored TCR-TCR, TCR-HLA and TCR-CMV co-occurrence with hypergeometric tests, applying a repertoire-size bias correction to TCR pairs. False discovery rates were estimated in a later analysis by permuting HLA or CMV assignments 20 times. In a later analysis, co-occurring TCRs were grouped using DBSCAN, with TCRdist sequence similarity added in when clustering inside HLA-allele-positive subsets. Co-occurrence clustering excluded repertoires with fewer than 30,000 or more than 120,000 public chains, plus five with anomalous nucleotide sharing. Sourced from immuneACCESS, this table was stored by TCRdb with only in-frame sequences that have V and J called. A share of the clones is absent; for the studies checked, an unresolved V gene accounts for under half, and the remainder has no known explanation. D and trimming were read from the DNA, whereas the V and J calls and clone size are those reported in that table. The sample table on file contains roughly 50,000 clones. Roughly 27% of the sample comes from the top ten.

V gives up 4 bases and J gives up 3 bases, and the segment between their germline ends measures 16 bases. CDR1 is given as SEHNR and CDR2 as FQNEAQ, both from the germline V gene (reference sequence). The CDR3 sequence holds 15 residues, the cysteine and phenylalanine included. Just CDR3 DNA is preserved here, 45 bases in frame from base 1. In total, fewer than 750 healthy bone marrow donors made up the cohort. At the time of sampling, all cohort members were nominally healthy, though unrecorded immune exposures were likely present. The donor was CMV seropositive and was included in the group of 290 or so seropositive cohort members. A peripheral blood sample was provided by each donor, and peripheral blood mononuclear cells were used for TCR beta sequencing. Genomic DNA was extracted from the blood cell samples with the Qiagen DNeasy Blood Extraction Kit.

This clonotype was obtained from a man between 40 and 49 years old in good health and CMV-seropositive. The sequence joins TRBV7-9 to TRBJ2-7; tentative D gene TRBD2, with 5 bases matching. Material for sequencing was PBMCs. Here the CDR3 is given as CASSSYRGDRYEQYF. The DNA sequence is as follows: TGTGCCAGCAGCTCATACCGGGGAGACCGCTACGAGCAGTACTTC.